This TCR beta chain originates from a study of shared clonotypes between healthy human individuals. This clone is a singleton in its sample. Germline loops: CDR1 MNHEY, CDR2 SMNVEV (reference sequence). The CDR3 loop spans 16 amino acids. V lost 5 bases, J lost 1 base, and 6 bases stayed unmatched. In the study's own analysis: ImmunoSEQ gave junction-only sequences without quality scores, so filtering differed. Measured with immunoSEQ multiplex PCR; TCRdb has only the in-frame clones, and not every one. For V, J and clone size, that table is used; D and trimming come from the DNA. This sample carries around 2.5 million clones, 93% of them seen once, and the ten largest clones take roughly 0.36%.

The chain links TRBV27 to TRBJ2-3; 10 bases line up with TRBD2. This TCR derives from a man younger than 35 in good health. Some clones in this sample may be carry-over from other donors' samples. The sequenced sample was naive CD4+ T cells from PBMCs. Noted subset: CD45RA+ positively selected. The CDR3 DNA reads as TGTGCCAGCAGTCCCGCCGGACTAGCGGGCACAGATACGCAGTATTTT. This encodes CASSPAGLAGTDTQYF.